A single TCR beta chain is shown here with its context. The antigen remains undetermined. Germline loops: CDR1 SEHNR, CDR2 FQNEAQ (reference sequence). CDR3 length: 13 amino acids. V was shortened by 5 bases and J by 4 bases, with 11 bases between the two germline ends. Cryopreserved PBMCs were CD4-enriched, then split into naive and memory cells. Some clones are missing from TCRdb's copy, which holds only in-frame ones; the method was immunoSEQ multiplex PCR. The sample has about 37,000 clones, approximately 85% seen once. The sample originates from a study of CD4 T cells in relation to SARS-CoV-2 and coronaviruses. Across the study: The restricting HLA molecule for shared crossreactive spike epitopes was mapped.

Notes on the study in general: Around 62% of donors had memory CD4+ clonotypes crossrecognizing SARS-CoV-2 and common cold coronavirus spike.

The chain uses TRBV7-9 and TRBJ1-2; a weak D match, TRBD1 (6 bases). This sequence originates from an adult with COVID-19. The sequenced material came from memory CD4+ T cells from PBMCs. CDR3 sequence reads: CASSLNRAYGYTF. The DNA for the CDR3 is TGTGCCAGCAGCCTAAACAGGGCCTATGGCTACACCTTC.